The 21 T cell receptor beta chains given below trace back to one sample, sequenced in a study of blood T cell repertoires in COVID-19. The table came from immunoSEQ multiplex PCR; TCRdb's copy has only in-frame clones and leaves some out. The repertoire has about 300,000 clones, 75% to 90% of them found once; the top ten carry about 1.8%. The specimen was PBMCs or T cells enriched from blood (not recorded which). Source of these receptors: a woman aged 35 to 49 who had recovered from COVID-19.

The V call is TRBV2, the J call TRBJ1-6; TRBD1 is a possible D gene (5 bases). The CDR3 totals 15 residues. Trimming shortened V by 2 bases and J by 10 bases, and 15 bases separated the two germline ends. CDR1 SNHLY and CDR2 FYNNEI come from the germline V gene. The CDR3 coding sequence is TGTGCCAGCAGTGAAATTGGCAGGGCACGCTCACCCCTCCACTTT. This codes for CASSEIGRARSPLHF.

The table lists this clone with a few counts. The rearrangement links TRBV2 to TRBJ2-2, with 12 nucleotides matching TRBD1. The CDR3 is made up of 18 amino acids. Looked up from germline, CDR1 is SNHLY and CDR2 is FYNNEI. With 7 bases clipped from V and 5 bases from J, the junction kept 14 bases outside the gene matches. The CDR3 protein is CASTPNPGDRGHTGELFF. Written as DNA, the CDR3 is TGTGCCAGCACTCCGAACCCAGGGGACAGGGGGCATACCGGGGAGCTGTTTTTT.

The chain uses TRBV5-4 and TRBJ2-7; D remains ambiguous. The germline V gene has CDR1 SGHNT and CDR2 YYREEE (reference sequence). V gave up 0 bases and J gave up 9 bases, with 19 bases separating them. The CDR3 runs 15 residues. The CDR3 DNA is TGTGCCAGCAGCTTGGACTCAGGCTCGTGGAATCGGCAGTACTTC. This sequence encodes CASSLDSGSWNRQYF. Full variable domain (rest looked up from reference TRBV5-4 and TRBJ2-7): ETGVTQSPTHLIKTRGQQVTLRCSSQSGHNTVSWYQQALGQGPQFIFQYYREEENGRGNFPPRFSGLQFPNYSSELNVNALELDDSALYLCASSLDSGSWNRQYFGPGTRLTVT.

Only one count was recorded for this clone. This chain links TRBV10-3 with TRBJ1-4; D is perhaps TRBD1 (6 bases). V lost 0 bases to trimming and J lost 7 bases, with 18 bases between them. The CDR3 totals 17 residues. Germline CDR1 and CDR2: ENHRY and SYGVKD. CDR3 amino acids: CAISESTGQRGREKLFF. The CDR3 nucleotides are TGTGCCATCAGTGAGTCAACAGGGCAGAGGGGTCGTGAAAAACTGTTTTTT.

The chain combines TRBV7-2 with TRBJ1-4; D is possibly TRBD1 (5 bases). Germline V gives CDR1 SGHTA, CDR2 FQGNSA. The CDR3 runs to 13 residues. With 2 bases removed from V and 8 bases from J, the gap between germline ends came to 9 bases. The CDR3, as DNA: TGTGCCAGCAGCTTATCTGGGGGGGAAAAACTGTTTTTT. As protein: CASSLSGGEKLFF.

The chain recombines TRBV12-3 or TRBV12-4 with TRBJ2-5; possibly TRBD1 for D (6 bases). The CDR3 is 12 residues long. V lost 5 bases and J lost 5, with 9 bases in between. The CDR3 spells CASSSTGETQYF. CDR3 in DNA: TGTGCCAGCAGTAGCACAGGGGAGACCCAGTACTTC.

V is TRBV2 and J is TRBJ1-4; the match to TRBD1 covers 8 bases. Germline V gene sequence: CDR1 SNHLY, CDR2 FYNNEI. The CDR3 is 13 residues long. The CDR3, as DNA: TGTGCAGACAGTCAGGGGGCGCGGGAAAAACTGTTTTTT. It is translated as CADSQGAREKLFF.

The chain recombines TRBV25-1 with TRBJ2-1, with TRBD2 matching over 13 bases. After removal of 8 bases from V and 3 bases from J, the junction contained 4 bases not matched to a gene. The CDR3 loop spans 15 amino acids. CDR1 and CDR2 (germline): MGHDK, SYGVNS. In DNA, the CDR3 is TGTGCCAGCGGGACTAGCGGGAAGGGCTACAATGAGCAGTTCTTC. It is translated as CASGTSGKGYNEQFF.

The chain joins TRBV9 to TRBJ1-2; D unresolved. CDR3 size: 13 residues. Trimming removed 7 bases from V and 6 bases from J, with 16 bases in between. The germline CDR1 and CDR2 sequences are SGDLS and YYNGEE. Here the CDR3 reads CASRGSGVNGYTF. CDR3 DNA: TGTGCCAGCCGAGGCTCGGGAGTTAATGGCTACACCTTC.

This chain joins TRBV3-1 (or the pseudogene TRBV3-2) and TRBJ1-1, with D uncertain. Germline V CDR1 and CDR2: LGHDT, YNNKEL (reference sequence). With 4 bases removed from V and 2 bases from J, the gap between germline ends came to 8 bases. The CDR3 covers 13 residues. Here the CDR3 reads CASSPRVNTEAFF. For the CDR3, the DNA is TGTGCCAGCAGCCCCCGGGTTAACACTGAAGCTTTCTTT.

V usage is TRBV2 and J usage is TRBJ2-7, with D maybe TRBD1 (6 bases). V was pared by 3 bases and J by 4 bases, with 13 bases between. CDR1 SNHLY and CDR2 FYNNEI come from the germline V gene. CDR3 length: 14 amino acids. CDR3 amino acids: CASSDGYRDYEQYF. The CDR3 coding sequence is TGTGCCAGCAGTGACGGGTACAGGGATTACGAGCAGTACTTC.

This sequence joins TRBV7-8 and TRBJ1-2; 7 bases map to TRBD1. The junction had 9 bases not matched to a gene; V was cut back by 2 bases and J by 6 bases. Looked up from germline, CDR1 is SGHVS and CDR2 is FQNEAQ. The CDR3 is 15 amino acids. Written as DNA, the CDR3 is TGTGCCAGCAGCTTACAGAGGAGACAGGGTGATGGCTACACCTTC. It encodes CASSLQRRQGDGYTF.

The chain combines TRBV27 with TRBJ2-7; the D gene is possibly TRBD2 (6 bases). Trimming pared 3 bases from V and 7 bases from J, leaving 10 bases between. CDR3 length: 12 residues. Germline CDR1 reads MNHEY; CDR2 reads SMNVEV (reference sequence). As DNA, the CDR3 is TGTGCCAGCAGTTTGGGCGCGGGAGAGCAGTACTTC. Translating it yields CASSLGAGEQYF.

The rearrangement links TRBV7-8 to TRBJ2-7, with 13 bases fitting TRBD2. CDR3 size: 16 residues. V lost 5 bases, J lost 4 bases, and 8 bases stayed unmatched. Germline V gene data show CDR1 as SGHVS and CDR2 as FQNEAQ. The CDR3 loop reads CASSPTSGRAIYEQYF. The CDR3 DNA sequence: TGTGCCAGCAGCCCAACTAGCGGGAGGGCCATTTACGAGCAGTACTTC.

This clone was seen only once. The gene calls are TRBV18 and TRBJ2-7; 11 bases map to TRBD2. Germline values: CDR1 KGHSH, CDR2 LQKENI. This CDR3 contains 13 residues. V gave up 4 bases and J gave up 10 bases; unmatched junction bases: 6. The CDR3 loop reads CASSQGTSGLQYF. The CDR3 nucleotides read TGTGCCAGCTCACAGGGGACTAGCGGATTACAGTACTTC.

V gene TRBV27 combines with J gene TRBJ2-7; a weak D match, TRBD2 (6 bases). The CDR3 totals 14 residues. Trimming removed 5 bases at V and 4 bases at J, with 15 bases between. From germline, CDR1 is MNHEY and CDR2 SMNVEV (reference sequence). Written as DNA, the CDR3 is TGTGCCAGCAGTGCGGGAAGGGCCTTTTACGAGCAGTACTTC. This codes for CASSAGRAFYEQYF.

The gene calls are TRBV29-1 and TRBJ2-7, with D maybe TRBD2 (6 bases). This CDR3 has 15 amino acids. Germline V lookup: CDR1 SQVTM, CDR2 ANQGSEA. V shed 2 bases and J shed 3 bases, with 17 bases lying between them. The DNA for the CDR3 is TGCAGCGTTGAACTTTCTAGCGCAATTAGCTACGAGCAGTACTTC. Translating it yields CSVELSSAISYEQYF.

A note on this clone: The same CDR3 also results from other DNA sequences found in this sample. This chain joins TRBV5-6 and TRBJ1-1; D is unresolved. There are 13 residues in the CDR3. The V gene lost 4 bases and the J gene lost 1 base, with 8 bases spanning the gap. In germline, CDR1 is SGHDT, CDR2 YYEEEE. The CDR3 reads CASSLGRNTEAFF. The CDR3 nucleotides are TGTGCCAGCAGCCTTGGCCGGAACACTGAAGCTTTCTTT.

This clone appeared a single time. The J gene is TRBJ1-6, the V gene TRBV7-3; D is uncertain. Germline assignment: CDR1 SGHTA and CDR2 FQGTGA. The CDR3 has 13 residues. Trimming took off 2 bases at V and 5 bases at J, with 4 bases between the two ends. CDR3 sequence reads: CASSLQNNSPLHF. CDR3 DNA sequence: TGTGCCAGCAGCTTACAGAATAATTCACCCCTCCACTTT.

The chain links TRBV9 to TRBJ1-4; D not certain. This CDR3 region has 13 residues. Germline V lookup: CDR1 SGDLS, CDR2 YYNGEE. V lost 4 bases and J 6 bases, leaving 10 bases between the germline ends. CDR3 nucleotides: TGTGCCAGCAGCAGGACTCATGATGAAAAACTGTTTTTT. Protein sequence: CASSRTHDEKLFF. Variable domain in full (rest from reference TRBV9 and TRBJ1-4): DSGVTQTPKHLITATGQRVTLRCSPRSGDLSVYWYQQSLDQGLQFLIQYYNGEERAKGNILERFSAQQFPDLHSELNLSSLELGDSALYFCASSRTHDEKLFFGSGTQLSVL.

The chain recombines TRBV7-9 with TRBJ1-1; no clear D. Trimming left V 1 base short and J 5 bases short, with 11 bases between. The CDR3 totals 14 residues. Germline V gives CDR1 SEHNR, CDR2 FQNEAQ (reference sequence). CDR3 sequence: CASSLEAPRTEAFF. The CDR3 region has the DNA TGTGCCAGCAGCTTAGAGGCTCCTAGGACTGAAGCTTTCTTT.